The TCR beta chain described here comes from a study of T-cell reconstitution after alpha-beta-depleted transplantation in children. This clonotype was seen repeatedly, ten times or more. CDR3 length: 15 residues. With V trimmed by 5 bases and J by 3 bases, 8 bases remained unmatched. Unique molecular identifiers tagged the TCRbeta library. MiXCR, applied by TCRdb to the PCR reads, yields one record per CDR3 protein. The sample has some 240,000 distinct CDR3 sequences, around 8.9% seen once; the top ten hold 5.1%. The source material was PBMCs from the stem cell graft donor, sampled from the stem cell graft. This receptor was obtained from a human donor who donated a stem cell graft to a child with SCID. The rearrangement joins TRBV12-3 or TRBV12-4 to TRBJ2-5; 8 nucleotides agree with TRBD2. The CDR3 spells CASSPDGSGEETQYF. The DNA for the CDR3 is TGTGCCAGCAGTCCTGATGGTAGCGGGGAAGAGACCCAGTACTTC.